This is a list of T cell receptor beta chains from one sample in a study of blood T cell repertoires in COVID-19. Clones were read by immunoSEQ multiplex PCR, and TCRdb kept only the in-frame ones, dropping some. The sample holds some 120,000 clones, more than 70% seen once. The sequencing input was peripheral blood. The receptors shown here come from a woman aged 80 or older with acute or convalescent COVID-19. CDR3s include the opening cysteine and the closing phenylalanine or tryptophan. The order of the fields is CDR3 length, V gene, clone size, D gene, J gene, CDR3 DNA, CDR3 protein. The D gene is left open where the match is weak. Rows give clone size only sometimes, using once, few, many, or a class for an expanded clone.

>14|TRBV11-2|NA|TRBD1|TRBJ1-6
TGTGCCAGCAGGCCCGGGACAGACAATTCACCCCTCCACTTT
CASRPGTDNSPLHF
>16|TRBV19|NA|TRBD2|TRBJ2-1
TGTGCCAGTACCTCTAGCGGGGGGCGGCCCTACAATGAGCAGTTCTTC
CASTSSGGRPYNEQFF
>15|TRBV25-1|NA|NA|TRBJ2-2
TGTGCCAGCAGAGGGGGAGTAAAAAACACCGGGGAGCTGTTTTTT
CASRGGVKNTGELFF
>20|TRBV27|NA|TRBD1|TRBJ1-2
TGTGCCAGCATGGACACGATACCCGGGACAGGGGGCCTATCTAACTATGGCTACACCTTC
CASMDTIPGTGGLSNYGYTF
>15|TRBV4-2|NA|TRBD1|TRBJ2-1
TGTGCCAGCAGCCTGGCTACAGGGGGGTACAATGAGCAGTTCTTC
CASSLATGGYNEQFF
>15|TRBV5-6|NA|TRBD1|TRBJ2-1
TGTGCCAGCAGTCCGACAGGGGGCTCCTACAATGAGCAGTTCTTC
CASSPTGGSYNEQFF
>15|TRBV6-6|few|NA|TRBJ1-6
TGTGCCAGCAGTCCTACAGGGTTTCATAATTCACCCCTCCACTTT
CASSPTGFHNSPLHF
>13|TRBV19|NA|TRBD1|TRBJ2-4
TGTGCCAGTAGTTTGGGACAGAAAAACATTCAGTACTTC
CASSLGQKNIQYF
>14|TRBV12-5|NA|TRBD1|TRBJ1-1
TGTGCTAGTGGGGGACAGGGGATGAACACTGAAGCTTTCTTT
CASGGQGMNTEAFF
>13|TRBV5-6|NA|NA|TRBJ1-2
TGTGCCAGCAGCTTATCCTCGTTCTATGGCTACACCTTC
CASSLSSFYGYTF
>15|TRBV29-1|NA|TRBD2|TRBJ2-3
TGCAGCGCTACCGGACTAGCGGGAGCTACAGATACGCAGTATTTT
CSATGLAGATDTQYF
>14|TRBV25-1|NA|NA|TRBJ2-3
TGTGCCAGCAGTCTACCCGGGGGCACAGATACGCAGTATTTT
CASSLPGGTDTQYF
>15|TRBV5-6|NA|NA|TRBJ1-2
TGTGCCAGCAGCCTCGGCGGGACCGGGGCCTCAGTCTACACCTTC
CASSLGGTGASVYTF
>15|TRBV19|NA|TRBD2|TRBJ2-2
TGTGCCAGTCGAGGCGGACTAGCCCCCACCGGGGAGCTGTTTTTT
CASRGGLAPTGELFF
>17|TRBV28|NA|TRBD1|TRBJ2-7
TGTGCCAGCAGTTCACCAATAGGGACAGGGGGAGGCTACGAGCAGTACTTC
CASSSPIGTGGGYEQYF
>13|TRBV5-1|NA|TRBD1|TRBJ1-2
TGCGCCAGCAGCTTGGGACAGGGAAGGGGCTACACCTTC
CASSLGQGRGYTF
>13|TRBV6-5|NA|NA|TRBJ1-5
TGTGCCAGCAGCCTACAGGGTTATCAGCCCCAGCATTTT
CASSLQGYQPQHF
>16|TRBV19|NA|TRBD2|TRBJ2-2
TGTGCCAGTACCGGACTAGCGGGAGGGCCGACCGGGGAGCTGTTTTTT
CASTGLAGGPTGELFF
>15|TRBV4-1|NA|NA|TRBJ1-2
TGCGCCAGCAGCCAAGTTACCGGGACACACTATGGCTACACCTTC
CASSQVTGTHYGYTF
>15|TRBV27|NA|NA|TRBJ2-2
TGTGCCAGCAGTTTTGTGCTTAGAGGCACCGGGGAGCTGTTTTTT
CASSFVLRGTGELFF
>16|TRBV6-5|NA|TRBD2|TRBJ2-1
TGTGCCAGCAGTTACAGGGGGACTAGCGGGAGTAATGAGCAGTTCTTC
CASSYRGTSGSNEQFF
>13|TRBV5-6|once|NA|TRBJ1-1
TGTGCCAGCAGCTTTTACATGAACACTGAAGCTTTCTTT
CASSFYMNTEAFF
>15|TRBV11-2|NA|NA|TRBJ1-2
TGTGCCAGCAGCTTAGCACAGAAAGCTAACTATGGCTACACCTTC
CASSLAQKANYGYTF
>17|TRBV9|NA|NA|TRBJ2-6
TGTGCCAGCAGCCCCGTACCCCTACTCCTGTCGGCCAACGTCCTGACTTTC
CASSPVPLLLSANVLTF
>14|TRBV5-6|NA|NA|TRBJ1-1
TGTGCCAGCAGGTCCGGGACATTGAACACTGAAGCTTTCTTT
CASRSGTLNTEAFF
>14|TRBV19|NA|TRBD1|TRBJ1-5
TGTGCCAGTAGTACCAGGGACAGTTGGCAGCCCCAGCATTTT
CASSTRDSWQPQHF
>15|TRBV6-2/TRBV6-3|NA|TRBD1|TRBJ1-2
TGTGCCAGCAGTTACCCCCTGGACAGGGTCTATGGCTACACCTTC
CASSYPLDRVYGYTF
>14|TRBV7-2|NA|NA|TRBJ1-2
TGTGCCAGCAGCTTTGCACAGGGAGCCTATGGCTACACCTTC
CASSFAQGAYGYTF
>17|TRBV11-2|NA|NA|TRBJ1-3
TGTGCCAGCAGCTTAGGGGCAGGGGCTTCGACAGGAAACACCATATATTTT
CASSLGAGASTGNTIYF
>15|TRBV7-3|NA|TRBD1|TRBJ2-7
TGTGCCAGCAGCCAGACAGGGGAGGCCTTTCGCGAGCAGTACTTC
CASSQTGEAFREQYF
>16|TRBV9|once|NA|TRBJ1-3
TGTGCCAGCAGCGTAGCTGGAGGGGCAAGAAGTAACACCATATATTTT
CASSVAGGARSNTIYF
>15|TRBV18|NA|TRBD1|TRBJ2-7
TGTGCCAGCTCATGGGGACAGGGTGGAATTTACGAGCAGTACTTC
CASSWGQGGIYEQYF
>13|TRBV6-5|NA|NA|TRBJ1-1
TGTGCCAGCACCAGTACTATGAACACTGAAGCTTTCTTT
CASTSTMNTEAFF
>11|TRBV10-1|NA|NA|TRBJ1-2
TGCGCCAGCGTCAACATCTATGGCTACACCTTC
CASVNIYGYTF
>15|TRBV3-1/TRBV3-2|NA|NA|TRBJ2-2
TGTGCCAGCAGCCCCGTGACAGGGAACACCGGGGAGCTGTTTTTT
CASSPVTGNTGELFF
>15|TRBV5-1|NA|NA|TRBJ1-5
TGCGCCAGCAGCTTGGCTGGTGAGAGCAATCAGCCCCAGCATTTT
CASSLAGESNQPQHF
>17|TRBV28|NA|NA|TRBJ1-2
TGTGCCAGCAGTCTTTCCCGGCGGGGGCGTTTGAACTATGGCTACACCTTC
CASSLSRRGRLNYGYTF
>18|TRBV6-6|NA|TRBD1|TRBJ1-5
TGTGCCAGCAGCCGACGCGGGACAGGGAAATTTCGCAATCAGCCCCAGCATTTT
CASSRRGTGKFRNQPQHF
>13|TRBV10-3|NA|NA|TRBJ1-2
TGTGCCATCAGTGGGGCGGGAAACTATGGCTACACCTTC
CAISGAGNYGYTF
>16|TRBV3-1/TRBV3-2|NA|TRBD1|TRBJ2-2
TGTGCCAGCAGCCAAGCCACAGGGGGACCCACCGGGGAGCTGTTTTTT
CASSQATGGPTGELFF
>15|TRBV27|NA|TRBD1|TRBJ2-7
TGTGCCAGCAAGGTGAGGACAGGGCCCTACTACGAGCAGTACTTC
CASKVRTGPYYEQYF
>15|TRBV7-9|NA|TRBD1|TRBJ1-2
TGTGCCAGCAGCTTATCAGACAGGGTGGTGTACGGCTACACCTTC
CASSLSDRVVYGYTF
>15|TRBV7-2|NA|NA|TRBJ1-1
TGTGCCAGCAGCGTGACAGGTTTATGGAACACTGAAGCTTTCTTT
CASSVTGLWNTEAFF
>19|TRBV7-9|NA|TRBD2|TRBJ2-1
TGTGCCAGCAGCTTAAGTCCCCTTACCCGGGCTAGCGGGCGGAATGAGCAGTTCTTC
CASSLSPLTRASGRNEQFF
>14|TRBV2|NA|NA|TRBJ1-2
TGTGCCAGCAGTGTGAAGCCAGGGGACTATGGCTACACCTTC
CASSVKPGDYGYTF
>13|TRBV10-3|NA|NA|TRBJ2-2
TGTGCCATCCGTCGGGTCATCACCGGGGAGCTGTTTTTT
CAIRRVITGELFF